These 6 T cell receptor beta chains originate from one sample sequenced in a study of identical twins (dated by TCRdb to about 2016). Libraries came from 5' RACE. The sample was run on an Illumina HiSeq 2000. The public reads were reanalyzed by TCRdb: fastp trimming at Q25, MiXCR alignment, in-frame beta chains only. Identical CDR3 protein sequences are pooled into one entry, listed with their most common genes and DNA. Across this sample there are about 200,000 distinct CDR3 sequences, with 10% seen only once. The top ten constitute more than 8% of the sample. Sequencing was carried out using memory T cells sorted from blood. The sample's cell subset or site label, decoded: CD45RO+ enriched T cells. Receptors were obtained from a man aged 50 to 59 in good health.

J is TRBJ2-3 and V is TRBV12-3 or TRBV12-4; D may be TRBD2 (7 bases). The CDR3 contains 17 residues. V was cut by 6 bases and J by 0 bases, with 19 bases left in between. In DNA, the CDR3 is TGTGCCAGCAGCCGTGTAGCCGGGGGGCGGAGCACAGATACGCAGTATTTT. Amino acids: CASSRVAGGRSTDTQYF.

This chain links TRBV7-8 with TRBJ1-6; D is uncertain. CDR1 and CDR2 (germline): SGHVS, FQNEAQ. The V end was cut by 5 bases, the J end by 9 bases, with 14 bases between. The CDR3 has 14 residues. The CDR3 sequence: CASSLVTLTSPLHF. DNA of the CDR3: TGTGCCAGCAGCCTCGTGACATTAACTTCACCCCTCCACTTT.

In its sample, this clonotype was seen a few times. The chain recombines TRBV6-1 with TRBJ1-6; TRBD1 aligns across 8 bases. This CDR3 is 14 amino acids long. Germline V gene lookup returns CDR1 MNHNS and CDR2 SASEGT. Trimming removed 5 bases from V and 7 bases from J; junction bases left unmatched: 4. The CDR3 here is CASSQRDRNSPLHF. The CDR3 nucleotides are TGTGCCAGCAGTCAACGGGACAGGAATTCACCCCTCCACTTT.

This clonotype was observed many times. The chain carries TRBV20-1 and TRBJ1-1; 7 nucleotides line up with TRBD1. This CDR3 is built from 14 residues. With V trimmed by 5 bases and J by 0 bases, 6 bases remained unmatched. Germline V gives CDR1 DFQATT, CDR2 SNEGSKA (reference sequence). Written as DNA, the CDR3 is TGCAGTGCTCCCCGGACAGGTTTGAACACTGAAGCTTTCTTT. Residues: CSAPRTGLNTEAFF.

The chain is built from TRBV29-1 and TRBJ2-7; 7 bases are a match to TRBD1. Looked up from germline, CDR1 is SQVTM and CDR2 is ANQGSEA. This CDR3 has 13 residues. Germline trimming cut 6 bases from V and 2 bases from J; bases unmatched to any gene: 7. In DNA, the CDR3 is TGCAGCGTCCGGGACAGCCTTGCCTACGAGCAGTACTTC. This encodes CSVRDSLAYEQYF.

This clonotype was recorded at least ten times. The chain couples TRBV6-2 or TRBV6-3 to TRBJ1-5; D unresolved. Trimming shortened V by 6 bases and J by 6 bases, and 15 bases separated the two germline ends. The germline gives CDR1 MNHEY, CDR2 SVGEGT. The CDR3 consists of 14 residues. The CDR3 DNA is TGTGCCAGCAGCCTAGCGGGAGGGCGTCAGCCCCAGCATTTT. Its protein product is CASSLAGGRQPQHF.